This TCR beta chain is drawn from a study of CD8 T cells in ankylosing spondylitis. This CDR3 contains 16 residues. With 6 bases clipped from V and 0 bases from J, the junction kept 4 bases outside the gene matches. The germline V gene encodes CDR1 SEHNR and CDR2 FQNEAQ (reference sequence). TCRdb redid the calling of the 5' RACE reads with MiXCR, one entry per CDR3 protein. The sample holds 300,000 to 400,000 distinct CDR3 sequences, roughly 12% seen once. This clonotype has a count of ten or more. This sequence joins TRBV7-9 and TRBJ2-2, with TRBD1 identical over 10 bases. The source of this sequence is a female donor with ankylosing spondylitis or in good health (not recorded which). The sample taken for sequencing was blood, either unsorted or a sorted T cell fraction (not recorded which). CDR3 sequence: CASSRDRGTNTGELFF. DNA of the CDR3: TGTGCCAGCAGTCGGGACAGGGGAACGAACACCGGGGAGCTGTTTTTT. Looking up the rest from reference TRBV7-9 and TRBJ2-2 gives the full variable domain: DTGVSQNPRHKITKRGQNVTFRCDPISEHNRLYWYRQTLGQGPEFLTYFQNEAQLEKSRLLSDRFSAERPKGSFSTLEIQRTEQGDSAMYLCASSRDRGTNTGELFFGEGSRLTVL.